A selection of T cell receptor beta chains follows, all from one sample in a study of T cells in Graves' hyperthyroidism and ophthalmopathy. TCRdb itself ran the multiplex PCR reads through MiXCR, one entry per CDR3 protein. This sample has roughly 380,000 distinct CDR3 sequences, with about 18% found just once. Sequencing used blood. All receptors come from a woman between 18 and 29 years old with Graves' hyperthyroidism. Each CDR3 is given with its conserved first and last residue. A D gene is named only where the DNA matches it firmly. Some rows have no size entry. The others give once, few or many, or a class for an expanded clone.

j_call clone_size v_call d_call cdr3_nt cdr3_aa
TRBJ2-5 few TRBV5-4 . TGTGCCAGCAGCTTGGAAGGAACCCAAGAGACCCAGTACTTC CASSLEGTQETQYF
TRBJ2-7 many TRBV7-2 . TGTGCCAGCAGCCCGCGGGGGCGGGAGCAGTACTTC CASSPRGREQYF
TRBJ1-2 . TRBV28 TRBD1 TGTGCCAGCAGAAACAGGGGGGGAAATGGCTACACCTTC CASRNRGGNGYTF
TRBJ2-7 many TRBV18 TRBD1 TGTGCCAGCTCACCAAGGCCCGGGACAGGGCGTTACGAGCAGTACTTC CASSPRPGTGRYEQYF
TRBJ2-7 many TRBV20-1 TRBD1 TGCAGTGCTAGCGGGACAGGGGGAAAGGTCTACGAGCAGTACTTC CSASGTGGKVYEQYF
TRBJ1-5 many TRBV2 . TGTGCCAGCAGTGAAGAAGGTGAGAAGCCCCAGCATTTT CASSEEGEKPQHF
TRBJ2-7 many TRBV28 TRBD2 TGTGCCAGCAGGGGGAGACTAGCGGTTTTCTCCTACGAGCAGTACTTC CASRGRLAVFSYEQYF
TRBJ1-2 many TRBV14 . TGTGCCAGCAGCTTAACGTTGGACGCCAACTATGGCTACACCTTC CASSLTLDANYGYTF
TRBJ1-3 many TRBV20-1 TRBD1 TGCAGTGCGACGACAGGGGGTGGAAACACCATATATTTT CSATTGGGNTIYF
TRBJ1-1 few TRBV19 TRBD1 TGTGCCAGTAGTCTACAGGGGCTTGTGAACACTGAAGCTTTCTTT CASSLQGLVNTEAFF
TRBJ2-7 many TRBV20-1 . TGCAGTGCCCGCGGGGGCAGTGTGAACTTC CSARGGSVNF
TRBJ1-2 . TRBV6-1 . TGTGCCAGCAGTGACAGGGTGGACTATGGCTACACCTTC CASSDRVDYGYTF
TRBJ1-1 . TRBV12-3/TRBV12-4 TRBD1 TGTGCCAGCAGTTTAGGGCAGGGGGTAAGTGAGACTGAAGCTTTCTTT CASSLGQGVSETEAFF
TRBJ1-5 many TRBV6-2/TRBV6-3 . TGTGCCAGCAGTTACTCAGGGGGTAGCAATCAGCCCCAGCATTTT CASSYSGGSNQPQHF
TRBJ2-2 . TRBV2 TRBD1 TGTGCCAGCAGCGCCGGACAGGGTAGCACCGGGGAGCTGTTTTTT CASSAGQGSTGELFF
TRBJ2-7 few TRBV7-9 . TGTGCCAGCACCCCAGGGGGGATACCCGTCGAGCAGTACTTC CASTPGGIPVEQYF
TRBJ2-7 many TRBV9 . TGTGCCAGCAGCGTAGGGGATCTACGAGAGCAGTACTTC CASSVGDLREQYF
TRBJ1-2 . TRBV6-1 . TGTGCCAGCACTCGGGGGGGAGTACATGGCTACACCTTC CASTRGGVHGYTF
TRBJ1-2 many TRBV7-9 . TGTGCCAGCAGCCTTAGTGGGGTATCTGGCTACACCTTC CASSLSGVSGYTF
TRBJ1-1 many TRBV29-1 TRBD1 TGCAGCGTTGAGACAGGGACAATGGGCACTGAAGCTTTCTTT CSVETGTMGTEAFF
TRBJ2-7 many TRBV25-1 . TGTGCCAGCAGTGAGGGGAAGGGTGGATCCTACGAGCAGTACTTC CASSEGKGGSYEQYF
TRBJ2-7 many TRBV20-1 TRBD1 TGCAGTGCTCGACAGGGGGCGCAACCCTACGAGCAGTACTTC CSARQGAQPYEQYF
TRBJ1-3 many TRBV9 . TGTGCCAGCAGCACACGGGGAAACACCATATATTTT CASSTRGNTIYF
TRBJ2-2 many TRBV15 . TGTGCCACCAGCAGAGGGGGAGTAGCGAACACCGGGGAGCTGTTTTTT CATSRGGVANTGELFF
TRBJ2-7 many TRBV30 TRBD2 TGTGCCTGGAGGTCACTAGCGGATTCCTACGAGCAGTACTTC CAWRSLADSYEQYF
TRBJ2-7 many TRBV20-1 TRBD1 TGCAGTGCTAGACTACAGGGGGTTTACTACGAGCAGTACTTC CSARLQGVYYEQYF
TRBJ2-5 . TRBV24-1 TRBD1 TGTGCCACCAGTGCAGCCGGGACAGGGGACCAAGAGACCCAGTACTTC CATSAAGTGDQETQYF
TRBJ1-1 many TRBV5-5 . TGTGCCAGCAGCCCGGAACCGAACACTGAAGCTTTCTTT CASSPEPNTEAFF
TRBJ2-5 . TRBV11-2 . TGTGCCAGCAGCCCCCGGGCCCCGTACCAAGAGACCCAGTACTTC CASSPRAPYQETQYF
TRBJ2-2 . TRBV30 . TGTGCCTGGAAAGAAGGCGGCGGGGGCAACACCGGGGAGCTGTTTTTT CAWKEGGGGNTGELFF
TRBJ2-5 . TRBV28 TRBD2 TGTGCCAGCAGTCGCTTAAAAGGACTAGCGGGGGGGCGGCGAGAGACCCAGTACTTC CASSRLKGLAGGRRETQYF
TRBJ1-3 many TRBV6-1 . TGTGCCAGCAGTGAAGCGGGGGAAGCAGGGTGGCCTGGAAACACCATATATTTT CASSEAGEAGWPGNTIYF
TRBJ2-7 many TRBV7-8 . TGTGCCAGCAGCTTAGACCGGGACACTTGGGAGCAGTACTTC CASSLDRDTWEQYF
TRBJ1-2 many TRBV7-8 . TGTGCCAGCAGCTTACTAAGGGGGACTCAACTCCCCCTATGCTACACCTTC CASSLLRGTQLPLCYTF
TRBJ1-2 . TRBV27 . TGTGCCAGCAGTTTATCGACGGGAGGAAACTATGGCTACACCTTC CASSLSTGGNYGYTF